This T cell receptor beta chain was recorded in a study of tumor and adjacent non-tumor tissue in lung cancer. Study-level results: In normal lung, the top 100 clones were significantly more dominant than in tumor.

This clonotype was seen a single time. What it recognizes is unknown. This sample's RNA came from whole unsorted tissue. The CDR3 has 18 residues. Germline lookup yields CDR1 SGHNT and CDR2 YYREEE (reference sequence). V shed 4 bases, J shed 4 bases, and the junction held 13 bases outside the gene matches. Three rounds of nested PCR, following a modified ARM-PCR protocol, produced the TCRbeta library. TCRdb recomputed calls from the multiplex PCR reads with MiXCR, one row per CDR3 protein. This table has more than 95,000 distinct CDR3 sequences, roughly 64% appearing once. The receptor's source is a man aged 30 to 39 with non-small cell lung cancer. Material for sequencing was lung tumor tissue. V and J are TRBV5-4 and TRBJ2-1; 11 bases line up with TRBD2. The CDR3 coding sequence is TGTGCCAGCAGCCTGGGATCTAGCGGGGGGTTTTTATACAATGAGCAGTTCTTC. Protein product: CASSLGSSGGFLYNEQFF. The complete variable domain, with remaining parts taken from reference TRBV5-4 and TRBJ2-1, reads ETGVTQSPTHLIKTRGQQVTLRCSSQSGHNTVSWYQQALGQGPQFIFQYYREEENGRGNFPPRFSGLQFPNYSSELNVNALELDDSALYLCASSLGSSGGFLYNEQFFGPGTRLTVL.